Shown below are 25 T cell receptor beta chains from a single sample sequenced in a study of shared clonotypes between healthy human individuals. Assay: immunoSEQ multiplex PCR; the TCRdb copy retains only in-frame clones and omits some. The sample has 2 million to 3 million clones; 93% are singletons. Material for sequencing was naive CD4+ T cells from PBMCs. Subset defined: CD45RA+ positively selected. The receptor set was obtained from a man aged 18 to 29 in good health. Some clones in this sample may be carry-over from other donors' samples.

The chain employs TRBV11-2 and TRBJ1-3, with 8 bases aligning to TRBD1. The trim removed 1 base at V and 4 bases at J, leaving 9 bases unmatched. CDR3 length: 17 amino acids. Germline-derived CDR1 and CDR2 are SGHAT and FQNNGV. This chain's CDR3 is CASSLGLRGRAGNTIYF. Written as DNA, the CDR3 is TGTGCCAGCAGCTTAGGTCTCAGGGGGCGAGCCGGAAACACCATATATTTT. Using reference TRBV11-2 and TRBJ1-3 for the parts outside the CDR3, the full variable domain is EAGVAQSPRYKIIEKRQSVAFWCNPISGHATLYWYQQILGQGPKLLIQFQNNGVVDDSQLPKDRFSAERLKGVDSTLKIQPAKLEDSAVYLCASSLGLRGRAGNTIYFGEGSWLTVV.

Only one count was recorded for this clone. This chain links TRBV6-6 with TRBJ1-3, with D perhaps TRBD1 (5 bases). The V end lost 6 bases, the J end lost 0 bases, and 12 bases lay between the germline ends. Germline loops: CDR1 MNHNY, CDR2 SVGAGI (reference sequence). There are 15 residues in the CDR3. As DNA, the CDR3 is TGTGCCAGCAGCCGGGACGGAGACTCTGGAAACACCATATATTTT. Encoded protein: CASSRDGDSGNTIYF.

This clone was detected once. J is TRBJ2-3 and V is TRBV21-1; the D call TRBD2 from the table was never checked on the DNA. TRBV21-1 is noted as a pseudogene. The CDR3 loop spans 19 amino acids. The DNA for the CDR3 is TGTGCCAGCAGCAAAGGGTGGGGGCTAGCGGGAGACCGGACAGATACGCAGTATTTT. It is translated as CASSKGWGLAGDRTDTQYF.

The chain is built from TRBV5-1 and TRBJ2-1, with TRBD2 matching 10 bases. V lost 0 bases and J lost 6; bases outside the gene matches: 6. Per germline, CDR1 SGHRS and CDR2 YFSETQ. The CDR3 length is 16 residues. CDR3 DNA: TGCGCCAGCAGCTTGGGTGCTAGCGGGAGAGTCAATGAGCAGTTCTTC. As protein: CASSLGASGRVNEQFF.

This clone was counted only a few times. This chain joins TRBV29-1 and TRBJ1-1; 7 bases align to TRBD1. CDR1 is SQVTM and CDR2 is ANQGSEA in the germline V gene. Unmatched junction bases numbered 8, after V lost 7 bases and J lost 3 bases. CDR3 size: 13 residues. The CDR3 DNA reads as TGCAGCGCCACGACAGGGTGGGACACTGAAGCTTTCTTT. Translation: CSATTGWDTEAFF.

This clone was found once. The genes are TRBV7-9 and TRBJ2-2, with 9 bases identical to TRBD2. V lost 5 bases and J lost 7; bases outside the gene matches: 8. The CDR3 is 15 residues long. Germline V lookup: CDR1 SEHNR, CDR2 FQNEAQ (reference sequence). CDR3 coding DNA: TGTGCCAGCAGCCCAACGGGACTAGCTAGCGGGGAGCTGTTTTTT. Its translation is CASSPTGLASGELFF.

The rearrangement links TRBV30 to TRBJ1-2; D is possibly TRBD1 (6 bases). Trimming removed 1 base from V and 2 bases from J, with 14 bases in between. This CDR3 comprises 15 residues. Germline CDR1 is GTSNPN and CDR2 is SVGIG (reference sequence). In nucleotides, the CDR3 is TGTGCCTGGAGTGACCTGGGGGCGGGAAACTATGGCTACACCTTC. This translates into CAWSDLGAGNYGYTF.

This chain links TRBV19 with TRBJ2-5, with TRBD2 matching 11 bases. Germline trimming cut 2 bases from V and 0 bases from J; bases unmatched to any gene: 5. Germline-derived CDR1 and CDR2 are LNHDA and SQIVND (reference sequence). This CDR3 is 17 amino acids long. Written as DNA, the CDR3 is TGTGCCAGTAGTATACAGACTAGCGGGAAGTACCAAGAGACCCAGTACTTC. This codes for CASSIQTSGKYQETQYF.

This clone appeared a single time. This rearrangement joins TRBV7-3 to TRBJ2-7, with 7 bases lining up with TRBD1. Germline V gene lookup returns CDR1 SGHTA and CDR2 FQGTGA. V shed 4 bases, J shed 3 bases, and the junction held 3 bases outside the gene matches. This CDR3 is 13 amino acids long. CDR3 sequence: CASSSGQNYEQYF. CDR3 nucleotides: TGTGCCAGCAGCTCGGGACAGAACTACGAGCAGTACTTC.

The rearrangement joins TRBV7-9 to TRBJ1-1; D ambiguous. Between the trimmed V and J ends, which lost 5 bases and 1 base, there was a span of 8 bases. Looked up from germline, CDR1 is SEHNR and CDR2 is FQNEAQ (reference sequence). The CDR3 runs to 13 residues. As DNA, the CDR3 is TGTGCCAGCAGCCAAACACGGAACACTGAAGCTTTCTTT. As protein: CASSQTRNTEAFF.

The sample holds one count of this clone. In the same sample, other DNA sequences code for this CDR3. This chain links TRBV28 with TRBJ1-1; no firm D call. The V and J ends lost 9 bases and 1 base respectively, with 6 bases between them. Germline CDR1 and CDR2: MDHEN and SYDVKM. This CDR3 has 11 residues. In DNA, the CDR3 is TGTGCCAGTAAGGAGAACACTGAAGCTTTCTTT. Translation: CASKENTEAFF.

The CDR3 loop reads CASSLAGDRQETQYF. The CDR3 bases are TGCGCCAGCAGCTTGGCCGGCGACCGACAAGAGACCCAGTACTTC. The V call is TRBV5-1, the J call TRBJ2-5, with D unresolved. Germline assignment: CDR1 SGHRS and CDR2 YFSETQ. The V gene lost 0 bases and the J gene lost 2 bases, with 11 bases spanning the gap. CDR3 length equals 15 residues. The whole variable domain, remainder taken from reference TRBV5-1 and TRBJ2-5, is KAGVTQTPRYLIKTRGQQVTLSCSPISGHRSVSWYQQTPGQGLQFLFEYFSETQRNKGNFPGRFSGRQFSNSRSEMNVSTLELGDSALYLCASSLAGDRQETQYFGPGTRLLVL.

The CDR3 spells CASSDGLADYEQYF. The CDR3 coding sequence is TGCGCCAGCAGTGATGGACTAGCGGACTACGAGCAGTACTTC. The V gene is TRBV10-1, the J gene TRBJ2-7; TRBD2 aligns across 10 bases. The CDR3 length is 14 residues. After removal of 3 bases from V and 3 bases from J, the junction contained 2 bases not matched to a gene. Germline V lookup: CDR1 WNHNN, CDR2 SYGVQD (reference sequence).

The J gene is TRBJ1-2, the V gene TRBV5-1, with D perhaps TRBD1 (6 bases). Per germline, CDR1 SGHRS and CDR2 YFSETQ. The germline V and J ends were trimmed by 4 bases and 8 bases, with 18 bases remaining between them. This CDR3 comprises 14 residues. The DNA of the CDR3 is TGCGCCAGCAGCATTCTTACAGGGCCGGGGGGCTACACCTTC. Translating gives CASSILTGPGGYTF.

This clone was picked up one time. The CDR3 DNA sequence: TGTGCCAGTAGTATGCAGGGGGCCTATGGCTACACCTTC. Residues: CASSMQGAYGYTF. The chain carries TRBV19 and TRBJ1-2, with 8 bases lining up with TRBD1. V dropped 3 bases and J dropped 4; count of bases not matched to a gene: 1. CDR3 length: 13 residues. Germline-derived CDR1 and CDR2 are LNHDA and SQIVND (reference sequence).

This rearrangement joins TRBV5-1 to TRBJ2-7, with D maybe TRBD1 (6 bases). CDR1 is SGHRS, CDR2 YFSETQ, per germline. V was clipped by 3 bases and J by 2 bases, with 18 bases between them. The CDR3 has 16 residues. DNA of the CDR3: TGCGCCAGCAGCTCTATCACAGGGCTTGGAGCCTACGAGCAGTACTTC. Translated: CASSSITGLGAYEQYF.

The CDR3 DNA follows: TGTGCCACCAGCACGGGACAGACAAGCACAGATACGCAGTATTTT. Translating it yields CATSTGQTSTDTQYF. This chain links TRBV15 with TRBJ2-3; TRBD1 matches at 7 bases. The CDR3 runs 15 residues. Germline-derived CDR1 and CDR2 are LNHNV and YYDKDF (reference sequence). The J segment lost 0 bases and the V segment lost 4 bases, leaving 4 bases of the junction unmatched.

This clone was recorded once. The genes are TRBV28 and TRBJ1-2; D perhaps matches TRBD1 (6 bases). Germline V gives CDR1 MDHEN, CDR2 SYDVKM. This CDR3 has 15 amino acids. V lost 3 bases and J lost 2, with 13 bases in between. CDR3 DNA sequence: TGTGCCAGCAGTTTTTGGGACAAACCAAACTATGGCTACACCTTC. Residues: CASSFWDKPNYGYTF.

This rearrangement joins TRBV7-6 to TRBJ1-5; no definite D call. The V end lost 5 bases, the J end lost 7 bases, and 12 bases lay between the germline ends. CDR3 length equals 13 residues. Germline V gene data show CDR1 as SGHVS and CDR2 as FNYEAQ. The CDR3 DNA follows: TGTGCCAGCAGCCCTTTACCCGAGCAGCCCCAGCATTTT. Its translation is CASSPLPEQPQHF.

The CDR3 coding sequence is TGTGCCAGCAGTCGACAGGCCTTGAACACTGAAGCTTTCTTT. Its translation is CASSRQALNTEAFF. The genes are TRBV6-5 and TRBJ1-1, with D possibly being TRBD1 (6 bases). The CDR3 is made up of 14 amino acids. Trimming stripped 5 bases from V and 0 bases from J, with 10 bases between. From germline, CDR1 is MNHEY and CDR2 SVGAGI.

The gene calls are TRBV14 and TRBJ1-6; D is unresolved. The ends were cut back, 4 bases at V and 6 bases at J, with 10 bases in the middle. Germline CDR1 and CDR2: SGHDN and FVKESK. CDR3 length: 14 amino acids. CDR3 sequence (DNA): TGTGCCAGCAGCCTACAGAGTTTTAATTCACCCCTCCACTTT. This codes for CASSLQSFNSPLHF.

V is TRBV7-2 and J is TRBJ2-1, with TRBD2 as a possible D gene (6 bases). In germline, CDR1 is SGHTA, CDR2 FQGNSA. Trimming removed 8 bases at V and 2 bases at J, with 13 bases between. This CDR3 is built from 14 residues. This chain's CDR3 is CASPRGGAYNEQFF. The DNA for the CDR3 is TGTGCCAGCCCCCGGGGCGGGGCCTACAATGAGCAGTTCTTC.

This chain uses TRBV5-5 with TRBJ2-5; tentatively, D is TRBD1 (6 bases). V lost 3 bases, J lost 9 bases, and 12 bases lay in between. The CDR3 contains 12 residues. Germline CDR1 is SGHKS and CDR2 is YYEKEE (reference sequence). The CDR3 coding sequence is TGTGCCAGCAGCTGGGACACTCAGCCCCAGTACTTC. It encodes CASSWDTQPQYF. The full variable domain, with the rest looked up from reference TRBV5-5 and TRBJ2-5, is DAGVTQSPTHLIKTRGQQVTLRCSPISGHKSVSWYQQVLGQGPQFIFQYYEKEERGRGNFPDRFSARQFPNYSSELNVNALLLGDSALYLCASSWDTQPQYFGPGTRLLVL.

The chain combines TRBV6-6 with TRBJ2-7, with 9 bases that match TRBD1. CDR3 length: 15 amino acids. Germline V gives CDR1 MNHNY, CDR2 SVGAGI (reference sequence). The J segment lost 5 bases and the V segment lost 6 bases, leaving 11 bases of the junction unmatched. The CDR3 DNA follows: TGTGCCAGCAGGCAAAAGGGACAGGGAGGGGACGAGCAGTACTTC. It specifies CASRQKGQGGDEQYF.

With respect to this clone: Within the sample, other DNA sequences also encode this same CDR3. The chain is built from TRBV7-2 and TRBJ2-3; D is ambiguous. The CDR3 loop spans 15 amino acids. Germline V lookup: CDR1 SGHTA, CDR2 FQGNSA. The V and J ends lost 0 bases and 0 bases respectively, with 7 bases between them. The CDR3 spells CASSLAGVSTDTQYF. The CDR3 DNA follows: TGTGCCAGCAGCTTAGCTGGGGTTAGCACAGATACGCAGTATTTT.